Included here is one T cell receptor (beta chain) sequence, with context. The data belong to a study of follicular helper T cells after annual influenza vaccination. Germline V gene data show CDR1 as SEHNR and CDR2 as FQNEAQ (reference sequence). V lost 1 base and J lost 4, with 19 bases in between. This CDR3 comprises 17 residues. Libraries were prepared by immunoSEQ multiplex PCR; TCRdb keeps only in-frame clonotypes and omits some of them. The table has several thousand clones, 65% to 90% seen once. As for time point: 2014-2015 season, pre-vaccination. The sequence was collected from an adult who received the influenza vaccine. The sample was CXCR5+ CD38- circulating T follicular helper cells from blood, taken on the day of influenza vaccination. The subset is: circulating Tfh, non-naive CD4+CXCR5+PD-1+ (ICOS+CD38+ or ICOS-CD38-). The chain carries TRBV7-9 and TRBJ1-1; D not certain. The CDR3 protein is CASSLERSGLMSTEAFF. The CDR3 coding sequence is TGTGCCAGCAGCTTAGAGAGGTCGGGCCTGATGAGCACTGAAGCTTTCTTT.